This is a list of T cell receptor beta chains from one sample in a study of blood T cell repertoires in COVID-19. Assay: immunoSEQ multiplex PCR; the TCRdb copy retains only in-frame clones and omits some. The sample shows about 170,000 clones, about four fifths of them seen only once. The sequenced material came from peripheral blood. The origin of the receptors is a woman in her 70s who had recovered from COVID-19. Each CDR3 is given with its conserved first and last residue. The D gene is left open where the match is weak. Clone size is not always given. Where it is, it says once, few, many or a class for expanded clones.

TRBJ2-5	13	-	-	TRBV12-3/TRBV12-4	TGTGCCAGCAGCCCCACTAGTGTGGAGACCCAGTACTTC	CASSPTSVETQYF
TRBJ1-2	14	-	-	TRBV6-5	TGTGCCAGCAGCCCGGGGGGGGGCGAGAATGGCTACACCTTC	CASSPGGGENGYTF
TRBJ2-7	13	-	TRBD1	TRBV15	TGTGCCACCAGCACCAGGACAGGGAGTGAGCAGTACTTC	CATSTRTGSEQYF
TRBJ1-5	15	-	-	TRBV28	TGTGCCAGCAGCCAGGACAGCTCGAGGAATCAGCCCCAGCATTTT	CASSQDSSRNQPQHF
TRBJ1-2	15	-	TRBD1	TRBV5-1	TGCGCCAGCAGCTTGGTTCAGGGGGCTAACTATGGCTACACCTTC	CASSLVQGANYGYTF
TRBJ1-4	16	-	-	TRBV15	TGTGCCACCAGCAGAGATCCGACCAGGAATAATGAAAAACTGTTTTTT	CATSRDPTRNNEKLFF
TRBJ2-2	13	-	-	TRBV24-1	TGTGCCACCAGTGCGTGGCTTTCCGGGGAGCTGTTTTTT	CATSAWLSGELFF
TRBJ2-2	14	-	-	TRBV5-1	TGCGCCAGCAGCTTGACAGGGAACACCGGGGAGCTGTTTTTT	CASSLTGNTGELFF
TRBJ2-1	13	-	TRBD2	TRBV7-2	TGTGCCAGCAGCTTGGGACTAGCTGGTGAGCAGTTCTTC	CASSLGLAGEQFF
TRBJ1-2	15	-	TRBD1	TRBV19	TGTGCCAGTAGTCCGCGGACAGGGGGCGCCTATGGCTACACCTTC	CASSPRTGGAYGYTF
TRBJ1-4	18	-	-	TRBV18	TGTGCCAGCTCAGGATCCCCGGGACAAGCTGCAACTAATGAAAAACTGTTTTTT	CASSGSPGQAATNEKLFF
TRBJ2-3	14	-	-	TRBV19	TGTGCCAGTAGCCTCTGGGGAGCCCCCGATACGCAGTATTTT	CASSLWGAPDTQYF
TRBJ1-2	15	-	-	TRBV18	TGTGCCAGCTCCCCCGACAGGCCCTCTGACTATGGCTACACCTTC	CASSPDRPSDYGYTF
TRBJ1-1	15	-	-	TRBV27	TGTGCCAGCAACCCCCCGGACAGACCCTACACTGAAGCTTTCTTT	CASNPPDRPYTEAFF
TRBJ2-7	15	-	-	TRBV9	TGTGCCAGCAGCGTAGATCCGGGGTCCTCCTACGAGCAGTACTTC	CASSVDPGSSYEQYF
TRBJ1-2	14	-	-	TRBV2	TGTGCCAGCAGGATGGGGGGTACTAACTATGGCTACACCTTC	CASRMGGTNYGYTF
TRBJ2-7	17	-	TRBD2	TRBV28	TGTGCCAGCAGTCTAGGTGGAGCGGGAGGTACCCCCTACGAGCAGTACTTC	CASSLGGAGGTPYEQYF
TRBJ1-1	14	once	-	TRBV7-3	TGTGCCAGCAGCTTGAGAGGTACGGGGACTGAAGCTTTCTTT	CASSLRGTGTEAFF
TRBJ2-7	19	-	TRBD2	TRBV5-1	TGCGCCAGCAGCCCGGTGGGGGGACTAGCGGGAGGCCCCTCCTACGAGCAGTACTTC	CASSPVGGLAGGPSYEQYF
TRBJ2-2	13	-	-	TRBV18	TGTGCCAGCTCTCCGTCCCCCTCCGGGGAGCTGTTTTTT	CASSPSPSGELFF